This T cell receptor (beta chain) was captured in a study of regulatory T cells in long-lasting Graves disease. The time point is: persistent/refractory GD, antithyroid drugs over 5 years with positive TRAb. RNA extracted from PBMCs served as the sequencing template. This clonotype was picked up many times. The target antigen is unknown. Notes on the study in general: Fewer public clonotypes were shared by new patients (966) than by persistent patients (2,741). Having only a small sample size may have limited accuracy.

The V gene end was trimmed by 4 bases and the J gene end by 4 bases; junction bases not matched to a gene: 6. The CDR3 sequence is 15 residues long. Libraries of TCR beta came from iRepertoire HTBI primers plus Arm-PCR of CDR3 regions. In TCRdb, the multiplex PCR reads were re-called with MiXCR into one record per CDR3 protein. The data contain 450,000 or so distinct CDR3 sequences, around a fifth of them singletons. This clonotype was obtained from a female donor with Graves disease. Sample: peripheral blood mononuclear cells (PBMCs), taken when the disease was refractory, from a patient treated with antithyroid drugs. This chain links TRBV12-3 or TRBV12-4 with TRBJ1-5, with 8 bases lining up with TRBD1. CDR3 residues: CASSSTGETNQPQHF. Here the CDR3 DNA reads TGTGCCAGCAGTTCGACAGGGGAGACGAATCAGCCCCAGCATTTT.